This is a list of T cell receptor beta chains from one sample in a study of blood T cell repertoires in COVID-19. Repertoires were generated with immunoSEQ multiplex PCR, while TCRdb's copy carries only in-frame clones and drops some. The sample contains under 200,000 clones, 88% of which appear only once. Sequencing was carried out using peripheral blood. The receptor set was obtained from a young man with active or convalescent COVID-19. Both conserved end residues are part of each CDR3. The order of the fields is CDR3 protein, CDR3 DNA, clone size, V gene, J gene, D gene. D genes are given only for firm matches. Some rows mark clone size as missing; the rest say once, few, many or name a class of expanded clone.

CASSQGLGAYEQYF	TGCGCCAGCAGCCAAGGACTTGGAGCCTACGAGCAGTACTTC	-	TRBV4-3	TRBJ2-7	-
CASSPGTSGSGSSYEQYF	TGTGCCAGCAGCCCGGGGACTAGCGGGAGTGGGTCATCCTACGAGCAGTACTTC	-	TRBV7-9	TRBJ2-7	TRBD2
CASSTYLPDTQYF	TGTGCCAGCAGTACCTATCTACCCGATACGCAGTATTTT	-	TRBV6-5	TRBJ2-3	-
CASSLGAGRDTQYF	TGTGCCAGCAGCTTAGGCGCAGGGAGGGATACGCAGTATTTT	-	TRBV11-2	TRBJ2-3	-
CASRRVDGGYTF	TGTGCCAGCAGGAGAGTTGATGGTGGCTACACCTTC	-	TRBV6-5	TRBJ1-2	-
CAWQAGGNTIYF	TGTGCCTGGCAGGCGGGGGGAAACACCATATATTTT	-	TRBV30	TRBJ1-3	-
CASSSGNYGYTF	TGTGCCAGCAGTTCGGGGAACTATGGCTACACCTTC	once	TRBV12-3/TRBV12-4	TRBJ1-2	-
CASSLVVLAGVGTDTQYF	TGTGCCAGCAGCCTCGTAGTACTAGCGGGGGTTGGTACAGATACGCAGTATTTT	-	TRBV3-1/TRBV3-2	TRBJ2-3	TRBD2
CASSYWGSGCGYTF	TGTGCCAGCAGTTACTGGGGTAGCGGCTGTGGCTACACCTTC	-	TRBV6-7	TRBJ1-2	-
CASSKTAPLLNYGYTF	TGTGCCAGCAGTAAAACCGCGCCCCTCTTAAACTATGGCTACACCTTC	-	TRBV6-4	TRBJ1-2	-
CASSFSGSGTQYF	TGTGCCAGCAGCTTTAGCGGGAGCGGGACCCAGTACTTC	-	TRBV27	TRBJ2-5	TRBD2
CASSFSGTYEQYF	TGTGCCAGCAGCTTTTCCGGGACCTACGAGCAGTACTTC	few	TRBV5-8	TRBJ2-7	-
CAWSILAGEDNEQFF	TGTGCCTGGAGTATACTAGCGGGGGAGGACAATGAGCAGTTCTTC	-	TRBV30	TRBJ2-1	TRBD2
CASSQLAGNIETQYF	TGCGCCAGCAGCCAGCTAGCGGGGAATATAGAGACCCAGTACTTC	-	TRBV4-1	TRBJ2-5	TRBD2
CASSVDARGRAVNEQFF	TGTGCCAGCAGCGTAGATGCGAGGGGGAGGGCTGTGAATGAGCAGTTCTTC	-	TRBV9	TRBJ2-1	-
CASSEEAGTDTQYF	TGTGCCAGCAGTGAGGAAGCGGGTACAGATACGCAGTATTTT	-	TRBV2	TRBJ2-3	-
CAWRGQLNSPLHF	TGTGCCTGGAGGGGACAGTTAAATTCACCCCTCCACTTT	few	TRBV30	TRBJ1-6	TRBD1
CASSLSGDSYNEQFF	TGCGCCAGCAGCTTGTCGGGGGACTCCTACAATGAGCAGTTCTTC	-	TRBV5-1	TRBJ2-1	-
CASSQTSGRARDTQYF	TGTGCCAGCAGCCAGACTAGCGGGAGGGCCCGAGATACGCAGTATTTT	-	TRBV5-6	TRBJ2-3	TRBD2
CASSEGPTENQPQHF	TGTGCCAGCAGCGAGGGCCCTACCGAAAATCAGCCCCAGCATTTT	-	TRBV5-5	TRBJ1-5	-
CASSLGLAGGPVQYF	TGTGCCAGCAGCTTGGGCCTAGCGGGAGGGCCAGTGCAGTACTTC	-	TRBV7-2	TRBJ2-7	TRBD2
CASSYSAGGTGELFF	TGTGCCAGCAGTTACTCAGCGGGGGGTACCGGGGAGCTGTTTTTT	-	TRBV6-5	TRBJ2-2	TRBD2
CASSLSTVAEAFF	TGTGCCAGCAGCCTAAGTACGGTTGCTGAAGCTTTCTTT	-	TRBV7-3	TRBJ1-1	-
CSVEADRLQHF	TGCAGCGTTGAAGCGGACAGGCTCCAGCACTTC	-	TRBV29-1	TRBJ2-5	TRBD1
CATSDSRGQYF	TGTGCCACCAGTGATTCCAGGGGCCAGTACTTC	-	TRBV24-1	TRBJ2-5	-
CASSINPGDGYTF	TGTGCCAGTAGTATAAACCCAGGTGATGGCTACACCTTC	-	TRBV19	TRBJ1-2	-
CATAAGAESPLHF	TGTGCCACCGCCGCGGGTGCGGAATCACCCCTCCACTTT	-	TRBV19	TRBJ1-6	-
CASSLVAGSKTQYF	TGCGCCAGCAGCTTGGTGGCAGGATCGAAGACCCAGTACTTC	-	TRBV5-1	TRBJ2-5	-